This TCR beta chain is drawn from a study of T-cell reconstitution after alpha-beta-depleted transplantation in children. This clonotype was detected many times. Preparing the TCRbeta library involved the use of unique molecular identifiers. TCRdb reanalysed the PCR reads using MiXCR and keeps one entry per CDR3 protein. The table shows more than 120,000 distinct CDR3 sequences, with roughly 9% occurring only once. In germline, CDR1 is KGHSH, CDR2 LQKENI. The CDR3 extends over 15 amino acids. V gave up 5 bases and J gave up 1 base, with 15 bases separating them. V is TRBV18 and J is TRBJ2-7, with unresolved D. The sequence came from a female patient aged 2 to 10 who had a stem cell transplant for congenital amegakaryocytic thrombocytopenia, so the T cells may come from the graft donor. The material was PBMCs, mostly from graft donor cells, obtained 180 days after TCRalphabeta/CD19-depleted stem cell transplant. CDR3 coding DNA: TGTGCCAGCTCAAGGTACGCAGCGATATCCTACGAGCAGTACTTC. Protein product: CASSRYAAISYEQYF.